The present TCR beta chain was sequenced within a study of blood T cell repertoires in COVID-19. Source study methods: Amplification of reference gene primers was used by the study to estimate nucleated cell counts. Produced via immunoSEQ multiplex PCR; TCRdb's table is partial and in-frame only. The DNA gave D and trimming, while V, J and clone size come from that table. This table has around 150,000 clones, 70% to 85% appearing once. V gave up 1 base and J gave up 4 bases, with 18 bases separating them. This CDR3 comprises 17 residues. Germline loops: CDR1 PRHDT, CDR2 FYEKMQ (reference sequence). This TCR derives from a woman aged 50 to 65 in a cohort sampled during active or convalescent COVID-19. J is TRBJ2-3 and V is TRBV13; a possible D gene is TRBD2 (6 bases). Material: peripheral blood. The CDR3 bases are TGTGCCAGCAGCTTAGTGTATGGCTCGCGGGGCGCAGATACGCAGTATTTT. This translates into CASSLVYGSRGADTQYF.